The next 16 T cell receptor beta chains were all read from a single sample in a study of cytomegalovirus exposure and HLA in healthy donors. The primer mix had 60 Vbeta and 13 Jbeta primers. Profiling relied on immunoSEQ multiplex PCR, and the TCRdb table lists in-frame clones only, not all of them. The sample lists approximately 280,000 clones, 70% to 90% occurring once. The source material was PBMCs. The receptors shown here come from a man in his forties in good health and CMV-seropositive.

This chain links TRBV18 with TRBJ2-5, with D possibly matching TRBD1 (6 bases). The CDR3 is 14 amino acids. Germline-derived CDR1 and CDR2 are KGHSH and LQKENI. The V and J ends lost 3 bases and 4 bases respectively, with 12 bases between them. CDR3 nucleotides: TGTGCCAGCTCACCGTTACGAGGGGGAGAGACCCAGTACTTC. This gives the protein CASSPLRGGETQYF.

This rearrangement joins TRBV7-9 to TRBJ1-1; D is uncertain. Germline CDR1 and CDR2: SEHNR and FQNEAQ (reference sequence). This CDR3 spans 16 amino acids. Trimming took 5 bases from V and 4 from J, leaving 20 bases between them. For the CDR3, the DNA is TGTGCCAGCAGCCCACTTGGTCGGCAAGGAGCCACTGAAGCTTTCTTT. Its translation is CASSPLGRQGATEAFF.

The V call is TRBV2, the J call TRBJ1-5; the match to TRBD1 covers 7 bases. The J segment lost 4 bases and the V segment lost 2 bases, leaving 2 bases of the junction unmatched. The CDR3 runs 14 residues. Germline CDR1 and CDR2: SNHLY and FYNNEI. The CDR3 region has the DNA TGTGCCAGCAGTGAATGGACAGGTAATCAGCCCCAGCATTTT. This encodes CASSEWTGNQPQHF.

V is TRBV29-1 and J is TRBJ1-2, with 11 positions matching TRBD1. This CDR3 has 13 residues. CDR1 SQVTM and CDR2 ANQGSEA come from the germline V gene. J was trimmed by 3 bases and V by 8 bases; bases with no gene match: 5. The CDR3 DNA reads TGCAGCACCCGGGACAGGGGGGACTATGGCTACACCTTC. Translated: CSTRDRGDYGYTF.

In its sample, this clone was seen once. The genes are TRBV25-1 and TRBJ2-7; 9 nucleotides line up with TRBD1. The CDR3 is made up of 16 amino acids. V shed 6 bases, J shed 1 base, and the junction held 10 bases outside the gene matches. Germline V gene lookup returns CDR1 MGHDK and CDR2 SYGVNS. DNA of the CDR3: TGTGCCAGCAGCGTGGGGCCGGACAGGGGTTCCTACGAGCAGTACTTC. Its translation is CASSVGPDRGSYEQYF.

The chain has TRBV19 and TRBJ2-2; 8 bases agree with TRBD1. The CDR3 runs to 16 residues. The germline gives CDR1 LNHDA, CDR2 SQIVND (reference sequence). V was pared by 4 bases and J by 5 bases, with 9 bases of the junction left unmatched. CDR3 coding DNA: TGTGCCAGTAGTACCGACAGGGGAGGTATGACCGGGGAGCTGTTTTTT. Its protein is CASSTDRGGMTGELFF. The full variable domain, rest sourced from reference TRBV19 and TRBJ2-2, is DGGITQSPKYLFRKEGQNVTLSCEQNLNHDAMYWYRQDPGQGLRLIYYSQIVNDFQKGDIAEGYSVSREKKESFPLTVTSAQKNPTAFYLCASSTDRGGMTGELFFGEGSRLTVL.

In DNA, the CDR3 is TGTGCCAGCAGTGAATCAGCGGGACTAGCTCGTGAGCAGTTCTTC. Its protein is CASSESAGLAREQFF. This chain joins TRBV25-1 and TRBJ2-1; 9 nucleotides align to TRBD2. The junction had 7 bases not matched to a gene; V was cut back by 1 base and J by 9 bases. This CDR3 is built from 15 residues. Germline-derived CDR1 and CDR2 are MGHDK and SYGVNS.

The rearrangement links TRBV28 to TRBJ2-7, with D possibly TRBD2 on 6 matching bases. V lost 5 bases and J 5 bases, leaving 19 bases between the germline ends. Germline V gene sequence: CDR1 MDHEN, CDR2 SYDVKM. This CDR3 has 15 residues. CDR3 sequence: CASSPQAGTLHEQYF. CDR3 bases: TGTGCCAGCAGTCCCCAGGCCGGGACTCTCCACGAGCAGTACTTC.

The chain combines TRBV15 with TRBJ2-3; D might be TRBD2 (5 bases). V lost 7 bases, J lost 2 bases, and 13 bases lay in between. The CDR3 totals 14 residues. CDR1 and CDR2 from the germline V gene are LNHNV and YYDKDF (reference sequence). The chain's CDR3 is CATNRDGNTDTQYF. In DNA form, the CDR3 reads TGTGCCACCAATCGGGATGGGAACACAGATACGCAGTATTTT.

This clone appeared once. This chain uses TRBV18 with TRBJ2-3, with D possibly TRBD2 on 6 matching bases. Germline CDR1 is KGHSH and CDR2 is LQKENI. V was trimmed by 2 bases and J by 0 bases, leaving 9 bases between them. The CDR3 spans 15 residues. The CDR3 here is CASSPDSGSTDTQYF. In nucleotides, the CDR3 is TGTGCCAGCTCACCAGATAGCGGAAGCACAGATACGCAGTATTTT.

The V and J genes are TRBV16 and TRBJ1-1; TRBD1 agrees at 9 bases. The germline CDR1 and CDR2 sequences are KGHSY and FQNENV. This CDR3 is built from 14 residues. J gave up 4 bases and V 4 bases, and 4 bases lay outside the gene matches. The CDR3: CASSRRTGVTEAFF. The CDR3 DNA follows: TGTGCCAGCAGCCGGAGGACAGGGGTCACTGAAGCTTTCTTT. The full variable domain, its missing parts supplied by reference TRBV16 and TRBJ1-1, is GEEVAQTPKHLVRGEGQKAKLYCAPIKGHSYVFWYQQVLKNEFKFLISFQNENVFDETGMPKERFSAKCLPNSPCSLEIQATKLEDSAVYFCASSRRTGVTEAFFGQGTRLTVV.

The chain has TRBV9 and TRBJ2-3; 8 positions match TRBD2. V lost 2 bases to trimming and J lost 2 bases; unmatched junction nucleotides: 13. Germline V CDR1 and CDR2: SGDLS, YYNGEE. CDR3 length equals 18 residues. In DNA, the CDR3 is TGTGCCAGCAGCGTTACCCTACGGGGGGGCTACCACACAGATACGCAGTATTTT. Amino acid sequence: CASSVTLRGGYHTDTQYF.

The chain employs TRBV27 and TRBJ2-6; D perhaps matches TRBD2 (5 bases). In germline, CDR1 is MNHEY, CDR2 SMNVEV (reference sequence). Trimming took off 5 bases at V and 4 bases at J, with 15 bases between the two ends. This CDR3 is built from 16 residues. CDR3 region: CASSPSGESGANVLTF. DNA of the CDR3: TGTGCCAGCAGTCCCTCCGGGGAATCCGGGGCCAACGTCCTGACTTTC.

The chain uses TRBV4-2 and TRBJ2-7; D is ambiguous. Deletions cut 3 bases from V and 4 bases from J, with 13 bases between. The CDR3 is made up of 14 amino acids. Per germline, CDR1 LGHNA and CDR2 YNFKEQ. CDR3 amino acids: CASSQPPKWYEQYF. The DNA of the CDR3 is TGTGCCAGCAGCCAGCCGCCTAAATGGTACGAGCAGTACTTC.

The chain employs TRBV27 and TRBJ2-7, with 12 bases matching TRBD1. The CDR3 spans 16 residues. Germline values: CDR1 MNHEY, CDR2 SMNVEV (reference sequence). J was trimmed by 5 bases and V by 6 bases; bases with no gene match: 11. The CDR3 loop reads CASSAFRDRGHHEQYF. The CDR3 DNA follows: TGTGCCAGCAGCGCTTTCCGGGACAGGGGGCACCACGAGCAGTACTTC.

The chain recombines TRBV7-2 with TRBJ2-7; D might be TRBD1 (6 bases). CDR1 is SGHTA and CDR2 is FQGNSA in the germline V gene. This CDR3 contains 14 residues. V lost 2 bases and J 2 bases, leaving 10 bases between the germline ends. In DNA form, the CDR3 reads TGTGCCAGCAGCTTACAGGGGACCCCCTACGAGCAGTACTTC. Amino acid sequence: CASSLQGTPYEQYF.